Below, one TCR beta chain is given with its context. The data are from a study of blood T cell repertoires in COVID-19. Study overall: Whether acute or convalescent, the COVID-19 samples came from the United States, Italy and Spain. PBMCs, B-cell-depleted T cells, or T cells provided the cDNA or gDNA that made up the material.

In germline, CDR1 is LNHDA, CDR2 SQIVND (reference sequence). The CDR3 runs 14 residues. The V gene end was trimmed by 6 bases and the J gene end by 2 bases; junction bases not matched to a gene: 5. In the original processing: Estimates of nucleated cell counts were drawn from the amplification of reference gene primers. Sequenced by immunoSEQ multiplex PCR; TCRdb stores in-frame clones only, minus some. V and J calls and clone size come straight from that table; D and trimming were deduced from the DNA. The sample records about 42,000 clones, around 91% being singletons. The sequence was collected from a man aged 50 to 59 with active COVID-19. Material: peripheral blood. The rearrangement uses TRBV19 and TRBJ2-7; 9 bases are a match to TRBD1. CDR3 DNA: TGTGCCAGTAGGCCCGGGACAGGGACCTACGAGCAGTACTTC. Its protein is CASRPGTGTYEQYF.